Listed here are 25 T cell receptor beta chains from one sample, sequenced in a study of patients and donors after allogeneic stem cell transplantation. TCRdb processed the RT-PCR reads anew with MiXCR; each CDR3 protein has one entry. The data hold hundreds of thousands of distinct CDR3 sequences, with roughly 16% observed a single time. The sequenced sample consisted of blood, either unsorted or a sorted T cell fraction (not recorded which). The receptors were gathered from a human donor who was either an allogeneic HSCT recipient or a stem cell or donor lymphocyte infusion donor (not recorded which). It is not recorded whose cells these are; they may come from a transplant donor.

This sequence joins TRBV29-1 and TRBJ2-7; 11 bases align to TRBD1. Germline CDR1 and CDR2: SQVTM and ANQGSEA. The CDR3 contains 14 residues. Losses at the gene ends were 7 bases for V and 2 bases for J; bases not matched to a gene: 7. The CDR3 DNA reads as TGCAGCGCCGGACAGGGGGCCTACGCCTACGAGCAGTACTTC. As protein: CSAGQGAYAYEQYF.

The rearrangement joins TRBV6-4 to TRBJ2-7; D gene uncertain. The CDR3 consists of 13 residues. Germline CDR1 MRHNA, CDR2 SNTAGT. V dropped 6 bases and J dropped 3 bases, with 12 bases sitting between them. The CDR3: CASSGTDIYEQYF. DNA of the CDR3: TGTGCCAGCAGCGGCACCGACATCTACGAGCAGTACTTC.

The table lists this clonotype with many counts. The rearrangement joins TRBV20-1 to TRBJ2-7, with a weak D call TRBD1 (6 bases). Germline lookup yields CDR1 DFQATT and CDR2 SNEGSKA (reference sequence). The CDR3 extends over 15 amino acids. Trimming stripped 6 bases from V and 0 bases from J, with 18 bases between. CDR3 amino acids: CSAGTMGQPSYEQYF. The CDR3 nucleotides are TGCAGTGCCGGAACAATGGGACAACCCTCCTACGAGCAGTACTTC.

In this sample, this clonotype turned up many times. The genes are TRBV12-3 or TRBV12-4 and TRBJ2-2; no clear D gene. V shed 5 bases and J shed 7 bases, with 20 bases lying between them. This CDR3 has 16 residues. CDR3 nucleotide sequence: TGTGCCAGCAGTCCCCTCGGCGGTACCCTCCGCGGGGAGCTGTTTTTT. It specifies CASSPLGGTLRGELFF.

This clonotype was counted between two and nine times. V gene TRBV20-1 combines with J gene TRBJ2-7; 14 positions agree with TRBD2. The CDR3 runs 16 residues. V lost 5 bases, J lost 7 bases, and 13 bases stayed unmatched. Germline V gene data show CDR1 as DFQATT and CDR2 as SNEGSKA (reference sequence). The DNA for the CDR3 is TGCAGTGCTCTTCCTGGGACTAGCGGGAGTAACGAGGAGCAGTACTTC. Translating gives CSALPGTSGSNEEQYF.

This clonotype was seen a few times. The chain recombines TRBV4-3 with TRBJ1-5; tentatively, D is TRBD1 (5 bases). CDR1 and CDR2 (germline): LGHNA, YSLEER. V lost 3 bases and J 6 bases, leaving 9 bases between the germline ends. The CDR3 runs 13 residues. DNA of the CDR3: TGCGCCAGCAGCCAGGGTGGGGGTCAGCCCCAGCATTTT. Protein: CASSQGGGQPQHF.

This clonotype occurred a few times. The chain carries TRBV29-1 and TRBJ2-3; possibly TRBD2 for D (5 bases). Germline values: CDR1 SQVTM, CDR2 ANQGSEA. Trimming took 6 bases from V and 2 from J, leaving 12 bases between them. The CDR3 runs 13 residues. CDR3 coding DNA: TGCAGCGTAACTAGTAGGGTCACAGATACGCAGTATTTT. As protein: CSVTSRVTDTQYF.

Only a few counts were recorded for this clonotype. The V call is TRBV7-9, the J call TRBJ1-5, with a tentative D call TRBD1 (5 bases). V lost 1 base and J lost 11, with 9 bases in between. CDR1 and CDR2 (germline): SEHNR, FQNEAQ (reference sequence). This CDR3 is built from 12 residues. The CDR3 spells CASSLGGGTQHF. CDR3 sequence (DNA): TGTGCCAGCAGCTTAGGGGGGGGGACCCAGCATTTT.

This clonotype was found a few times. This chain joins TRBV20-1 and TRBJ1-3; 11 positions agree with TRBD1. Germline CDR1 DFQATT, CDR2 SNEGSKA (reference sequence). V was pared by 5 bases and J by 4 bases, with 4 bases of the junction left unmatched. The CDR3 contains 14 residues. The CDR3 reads CSAGQGADGNTIYF. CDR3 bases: TGCAGTGCTGGACAGGGGGCGGACGGAAACACCATATATTTT.

Here the CDR3 reads CASSEGTGFNSPLHF. The CDR3 DNA sequence: TGTGCCAGCAGTGAAGGGACAGGGTTTAATTCACCCCTCCACTTT. This chain links TRBV6-1 with TRBJ1-6; TRBD1 matches at 8 bases. CDR3 length: 15 amino acids. Looked up from germline, CDR1 is MNHNS and CDR2 is SASEGT. V lost 1 base, J lost 6 bases, and 2 bases stayed unmatched.

CDR3 in DNA: TGTGCCAGCAGCTTAAGCAGGGTCCAAGAGACCCAGTACTTC. Translating it yields CASSLSRVQETQYF. The J gene is TRBJ2-5, the V gene TRBV11-2; the D gene is possibly TRBD1 (5 bases). The CDR3 runs to 14 residues. V gave up 2 bases and J gave up 1 base, with 8 bases separating them. CDR1 SGHAT and CDR2 FQNNGV come from the germline V gene. Together with reference TRBV11-2 and TRBJ2-5, the CDR3 gives the full variable domain: EAGVAQSPRYKIIEKRQSVAFWCNPISGHATLYWYQQILGQGPKLLIQFQNNGVVDDSQLPKDRFSAERLKGVDSTLKIQPAKLEDSAVYLCASSLSRVQETQYFGPGTRLLVL.

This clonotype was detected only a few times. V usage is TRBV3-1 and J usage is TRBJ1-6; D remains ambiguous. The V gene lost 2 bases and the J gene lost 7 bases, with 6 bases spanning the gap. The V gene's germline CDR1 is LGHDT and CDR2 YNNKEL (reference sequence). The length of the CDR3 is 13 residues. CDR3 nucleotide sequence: TGTGCCAGCAGCCAATTGGAGAATTCACCCCTCCACTTT. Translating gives CASSQLENSPLHF.

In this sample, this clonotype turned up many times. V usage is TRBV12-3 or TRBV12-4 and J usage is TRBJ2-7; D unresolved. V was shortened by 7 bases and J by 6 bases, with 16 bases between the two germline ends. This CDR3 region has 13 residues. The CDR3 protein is CASTRRISSEQYF. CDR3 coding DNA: TGTGCCAGCACCAGAAGGATTTCTTCCGAGCAGTACTTC.

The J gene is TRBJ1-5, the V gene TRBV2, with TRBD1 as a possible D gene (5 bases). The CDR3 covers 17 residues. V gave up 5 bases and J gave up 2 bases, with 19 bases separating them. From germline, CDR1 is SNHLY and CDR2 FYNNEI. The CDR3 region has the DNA TGTGCCAGCAGTCGCCTTTCGGGGGTCCTAGGCAATCAGCCCCAGCATTTT. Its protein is CASSRLSGVLGNQPQHF.

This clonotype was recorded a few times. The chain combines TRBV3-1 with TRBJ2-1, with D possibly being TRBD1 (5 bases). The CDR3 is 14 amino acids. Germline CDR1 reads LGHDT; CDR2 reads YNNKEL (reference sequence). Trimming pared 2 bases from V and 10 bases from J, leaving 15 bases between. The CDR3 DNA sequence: TGTGCCAGCAGCCAACACCCAGGGAAGGGCGAGCAGTTCTTC. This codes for CASSQHPGKGEQFF.

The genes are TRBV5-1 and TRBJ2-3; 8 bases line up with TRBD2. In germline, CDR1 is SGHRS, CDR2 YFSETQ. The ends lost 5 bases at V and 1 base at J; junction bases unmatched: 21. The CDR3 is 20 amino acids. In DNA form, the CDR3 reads TGCGCCAGCAGGGGGCGGTTGTCGAGTAGCGGGATGCCCCGCACAGATACGCAGTATTTT. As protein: CASRGRLSSSGMPRTDTQYF.

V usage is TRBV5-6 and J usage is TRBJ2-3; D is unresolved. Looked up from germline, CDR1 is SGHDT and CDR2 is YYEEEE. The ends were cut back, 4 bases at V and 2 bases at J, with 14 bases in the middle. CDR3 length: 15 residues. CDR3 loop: CASSPTPLNTDTQYF. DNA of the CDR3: TGTGCCAGCAGCCCGACACCTCTGAACACAGATACGCAGTATTTT.

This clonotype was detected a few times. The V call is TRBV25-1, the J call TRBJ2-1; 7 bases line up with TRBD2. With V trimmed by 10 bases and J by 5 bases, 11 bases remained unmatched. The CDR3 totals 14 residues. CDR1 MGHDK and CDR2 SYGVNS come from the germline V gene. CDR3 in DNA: TGTGCCACTTCATCCGCAGGGAGGGACAATGAGCAGTTCTTC. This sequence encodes CATSSAGRDNEQFF.

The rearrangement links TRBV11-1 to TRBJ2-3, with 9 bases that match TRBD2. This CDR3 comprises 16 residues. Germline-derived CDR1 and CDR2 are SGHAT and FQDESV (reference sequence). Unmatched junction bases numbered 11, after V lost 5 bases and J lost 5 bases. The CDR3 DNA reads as TGTGCCAGCAGCCACTCCGTGGCGGGAGGGCAAGATACGCAGTATTTT. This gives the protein CASSHSVAGGQDTQYF.

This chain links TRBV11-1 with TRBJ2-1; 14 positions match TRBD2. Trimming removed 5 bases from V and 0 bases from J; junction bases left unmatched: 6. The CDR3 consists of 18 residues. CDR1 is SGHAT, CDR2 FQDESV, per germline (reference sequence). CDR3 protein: CASSPRTSGGSSYNEQFF. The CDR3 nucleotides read TGTGCCAGCAGCCCGAGGACTAGCGGGGGGAGCTCCTACAATGAGCAGTTCTTC.

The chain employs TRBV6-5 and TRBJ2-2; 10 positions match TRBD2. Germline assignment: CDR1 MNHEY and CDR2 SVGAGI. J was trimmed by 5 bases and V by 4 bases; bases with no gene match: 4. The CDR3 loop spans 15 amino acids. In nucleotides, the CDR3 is TGTGCCAGCAGTTCTCTACTAGCGGGGACCGGGGAGCTGTTTTTT. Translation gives CASSSLLAGTGELFF.

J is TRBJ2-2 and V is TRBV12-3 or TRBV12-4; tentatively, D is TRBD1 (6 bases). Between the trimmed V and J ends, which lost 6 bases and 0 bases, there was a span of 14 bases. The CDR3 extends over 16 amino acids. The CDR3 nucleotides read TGTGCCAGCAGACCTCATGGACAGACGAACACCGGGGAGCTGTTTTTT. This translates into CASRPHGQTNTGELFF.

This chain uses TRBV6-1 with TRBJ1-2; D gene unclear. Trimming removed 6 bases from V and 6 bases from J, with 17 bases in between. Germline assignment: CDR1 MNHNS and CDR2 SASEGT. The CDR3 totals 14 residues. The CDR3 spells CASRAGTETDGYTF. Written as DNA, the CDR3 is TGTGCCAGCAGGGCCGGTACAGAGACCGATGGCTACACCTTC.

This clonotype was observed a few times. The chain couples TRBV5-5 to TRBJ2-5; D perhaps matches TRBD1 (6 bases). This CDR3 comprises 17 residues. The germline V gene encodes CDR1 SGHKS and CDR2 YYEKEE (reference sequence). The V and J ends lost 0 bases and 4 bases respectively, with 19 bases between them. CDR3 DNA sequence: TGTGCCAGCAGCTTGGCGGAGAGGGGGAGACCACGAGAGACCCAGTACTTC. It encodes CASSLAERGRPRETQYF.

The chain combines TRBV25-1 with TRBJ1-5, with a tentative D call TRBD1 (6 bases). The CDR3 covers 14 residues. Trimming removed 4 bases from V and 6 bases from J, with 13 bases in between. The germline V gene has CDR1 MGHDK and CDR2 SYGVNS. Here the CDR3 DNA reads TGTGCCAGCAGTGCTTACAGGGATGCTCAGCCCCAGCATTTT. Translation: CASSAYRDAQPQHF.